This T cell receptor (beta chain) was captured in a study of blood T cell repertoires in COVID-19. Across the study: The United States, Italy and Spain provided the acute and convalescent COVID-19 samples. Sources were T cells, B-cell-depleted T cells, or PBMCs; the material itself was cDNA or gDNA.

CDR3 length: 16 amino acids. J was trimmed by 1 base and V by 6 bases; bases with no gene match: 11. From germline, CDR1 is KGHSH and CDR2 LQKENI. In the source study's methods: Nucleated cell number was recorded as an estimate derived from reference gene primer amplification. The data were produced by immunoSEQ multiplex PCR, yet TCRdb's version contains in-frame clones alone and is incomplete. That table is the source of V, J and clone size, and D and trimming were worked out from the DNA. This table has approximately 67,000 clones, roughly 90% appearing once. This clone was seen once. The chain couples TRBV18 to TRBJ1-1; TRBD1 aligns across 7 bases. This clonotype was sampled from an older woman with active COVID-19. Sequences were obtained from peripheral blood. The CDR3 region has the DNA TGTGCCAGCTCCCTGCTGCCAGGGGGAGGGAACACTGAAGCTTTCTTT. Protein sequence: CASSLLPGGGNTEAFF.